These 21 T cell receptor beta chains originate from one sample sequenced in a study of human T cells and chemical hapten exposure. Using its own MiXCR run on the RACE reads, TCRdb lists one record per CDR3 protein. The top ten hold about a tenth of the sample, which has about 97,000 distinct CDR3 sequences, roughly a quarter seen once. The sample's time point: patch test 3, about 24 weeks after DPC sensitization. Sample treatment: therapeutic diphenylcyclopropenone sensitization with weekly scalp DPC. The sequences come from whole blood, collected in connection with sensitization to the hapten diphenylcyclopropenone (DPC). Receptor source: a man aged 35-49 years with alopecia areata. Some clones in this sample may be carry-over from other donors' samples.

V usage is TRBV28 and J usage is TRBJ1-5; maybe TRBD1 (5 bases). The germline V and J ends were trimmed by 4 bases and 5 bases, with 15 bases remaining between them. The CDR3 covers 15 residues. The germline gives CDR1 MDHEN, CDR2 SYDVKM. The CDR3 protein is CASSSPGRRDQPQHF. Here the CDR3 DNA reads TGTGCCAGCAGTTCTCCGGGACGGAGAGATCAGCCCCAGCATTTT.

The table lists this clonotype with a few counts. The chain recombines TRBV12-3 or TRBV12-4 with TRBJ1-1; no clear D. Trimming stripped 7 bases from V and 0 bases from J, with 9 bases between. CDR3 size: 13 residues. CDR3 sequence reads: CASNRRMNTEAFF. The CDR3 DNA sequence: TGTGCCAGCAACCGACGGATGAACACTGAAGCTTTCTTT.

This sequence joins TRBV27 and TRBJ2-5, with 8 bases identical to TRBD1. Germline lookup yields CDR1 MNHEY and CDR2 SMNVEV (reference sequence). The CDR3 covers 16 residues. V lost 1 base, J lost 5 bases, and 9 bases stayed unmatched. The CDR3 DNA sequence: TGTGCCAGCAGTTTATGGGGCAGGGGGCGAGGGGAGACCCAGTACTTC. Its protein is CASSLWGRGRGETQYF.

The CDR3, as DNA: TGTGCCAGCTCACCGGGACAGGGCTATGAGCAGTTCTTC. Its protein is CASSPGQGYEQFF. The rearrangement uses TRBV18 and TRBJ2-1; TRBD1 matches 9 bases. Germline trimming cut 3 bases from V and 8 bases from J; bases unmatched to any gene: 2. Germline loops: CDR1 KGHSH, CDR2 LQKENI. The CDR3 is 13 residues long.

This clonotype was detected only a few times. The chain joins TRBV5-1 to TRBJ1-1, with TRBD1 identical over 8 bases. The germline V gene encodes CDR1 SGHRS and CDR2 YFSETQ. V trimming: 4 bases; J trimming: 5 bases; junction bases outside the gene matches: 7. This CDR3 is 14 amino acids long. In DNA, the CDR3 is TGCGCCAGCAGCCCTGTGACAGGGGAGACTGAAGCTTTCTTT. Its protein is CASSPVTGETEAFF.

The V gene is TRBV18, the J gene TRBJ1-6; D is unresolved. Germline V gives CDR1 KGHSH, CDR2 LQKENI. The CDR3 is made up of 13 amino acids. The V end lost 3 bases, the J end lost 8 bases, and 8 bases lay between the germline ends. The CDR3 loop is CASSPTTDSPLHF. Written as DNA, the CDR3 is TGTGCCAGCTCACCTACGACGGATTCACCCCTCCACTTT.

J is TRBJ2-7 and V is TRBV10-3; possible D gene TRBD1, 5 bases. V lost 10 bases and J 2 bases, leaving 12 bases between the germline ends. The germline CDR1 and CDR2 sequences are ENHRY and SYGVKD. This CDR3 is built from 12 residues. The CDR3 is CATGPGPYEQYF. CDR3 bases: TGTGCCACAGGGCCCGGTCCCTACGAGCAGTACTTC.

The genes are TRBV11-2 and TRBJ1-1; D is unclear. V lost 1 base, J lost 6 bases, and 6 bases lay in between. Germline V gene data show CDR1 as SGHAT and CDR2 as FQNNGV. The CDR3 is 12 residues long. CDR3 DNA: TGTGCCAGCAGCTTAGGGTTGGCTGAAGCTTTCTTT. Translation gives CASSLGLAEAFF. Together with reference TRBV11-2 and TRBJ1-1, the CDR3 gives the full variable domain: EAGVAQSPRYKIIEKRQSVAFWCNPISGHATLYWYQQILGQGPKLLIQFQNNGVVDDSQLPKDRFSAERLKGVDSTLKIQPAKLEDSAVYLCASSLGLAEAFFGQGTRLTVV.

The CDR3 region is CATSGGPYNEQFF. As DNA, the CDR3 is TGTGCCACCAGCGGCGGGCCTTACAATGAGCAGTTCTTC. The rearrangement uses TRBV15 and TRBJ2-1; D might be TRBD2 (5 bases). CDR1 and CDR2 from the germline V gene are LNHNV and YYDKDF (reference sequence). This CDR3 region has 13 residues. V shed 5 bases and J shed 4 bases, with 9 bases lying between them.

This chain uses TRBV20-1 with TRBJ2-3, with D perhaps matching TRBD2 (5 bases). This CDR3 has 14 residues. V lost 3 bases, J lost 3 bases, and 13 bases lay in between. Germline CDR1 reads DFQATT; CDR2 reads SNEGSKA (reference sequence). The CDR3 DNA reads TGCAGTGCTAGCACCGTAGCGATGACAGATACGCAGTATTTT. It translates to CSASTVAMTDTQYF.

The V call is TRBV6-1, the J call TRBJ2-7; D not resolved. The V gene's germline CDR1 is MNHNS and CDR2 SASEGT. This CDR3 spans 13 amino acids. V was clipped by 6 bases and J by 1 base, with 10 bases between them. This chain's CDR3 is CASRTYYSYEQYF. The DNA for the CDR3 is TGTGCCAGCAGGACATACTATTCCTACGAGCAGTACTTC.

The chain has TRBV10-3 and TRBJ2-1, with 7 bases identical to TRBD2. CDR1 is ENHRY and CDR2 is SYGVKD in the germline V gene. The CDR3 has 13 residues. The V segment lost 9 bases and the J segment 5 bases; nucleotides outside the gene matches: 7. CDR3 in amino acids: CAISRDYHNEQFF. DNA of the CDR3: TGTGCCATTAGCCGGGACTACCACAATGAGCAGTTCTTC.

The rearrangement joins TRBV5-6 to TRBJ2-7, with TRBD1 matching over 7 bases. CDR1 and CDR2 from the germline V gene are SGHDT and YYEEEE. V shed 4 bases, J shed 2 bases, and the junction held 6 bases outside the gene matches. The CDR3 has 14 amino acids. For the CDR3, the DNA is TGTGCCAGCAGCCACAGGGGACCCGCCTACGAGCAGTACTTC. Translated, it gives CASSHRGPAYEQYF.

This clonotype was recorded a few times. J is TRBJ2-5 and V is TRBV5-1; TRBD2 agrees at 7 bases. Trimming removed 7 bases from V and 4 bases from J; junction bases left unmatched: 13. CDR1 and CDR2 (germline): SGHRS, YFSETQ. The CDR3 has 15 residues. For the CDR3, the DNA is TGCGCCAGCGGGGTCGGTGGCGGGAGAGCAGAGACCCAGTACTTC. Its protein is CASGVGGGRAETQYF. The complete variable domain, with remaining parts taken from reference TRBV5-1 and TRBJ2-5, reads KAGVTQTPRYLIKTRGQQVTLSCSPISGHRSVSWYQQTPGQGLQFLFEYFSETQRNKGNFPGRFSGRQFSNSRSEMNVSTLELGDSALYLCASGVGGGRAETQYFGPGTRLLVL.

A few counts support this clonotype. The V call is TRBV10-1, the J call TRBJ2-3; 10 nucleotides align to TRBD2. The CDR3 contains 15 residues. CDR1 and CDR2 (germline): WNHNN, SYGVQD (reference sequence). Losses at the gene ends were 5 bases for V and 1 base for J; bases not matched to a gene: 3. CDR3 DNA sequence: TGCGCCAGCAGTCCCGGGACTAGCGGCACAGATACGCAGTATTTT. Its translation is CASSPGTSGTDTQYF.

This clonotype has more than one count but fewer than ten. The V call is TRBV6-5, the J call TRBJ2-7, with TRBD2 as a possible D gene (5 bases). V was shortened by 5 bases and J by 3 bases, with 14 bases between the two germline ends. This CDR3 is built from 14 residues. Germline V gene lookup returns CDR1 MNHEY and CDR2 SVGAGI. CDR3 coding DNA: TGTGCCAGCAGTCCACGAGCGGTCTACTACGAGCAGTACTTC. Its translation: CASSPRAVYYEQYF.

The chain couples TRBV5-1 to TRBJ2-5; possibly TRBD1 or TRBD2 for D (6 bases each). V was trimmed by 9 bases and J by 3 bases, leaving 21 bases between them. The CDR3 runs 15 residues. Germline V gene sequence: CDR1 SGHRS, CDR2 YFSETQ. The CDR3 sequence: CATARGQRGEETQYF. In DNA form, the CDR3 reads TGCGCCACCGCGCGGGGACAAAGGGGGGAAGAGACCCAGTACTTC.

The genes are TRBV2 and TRBJ2-3; 11 bases align to TRBD2. The J segment lost 2 bases and the V segment lost 8 bases, leaving 6 bases of the junction unmatched. The CDR3 is made up of 15 amino acids. Germline CDR1 and CDR2: SNHLY and FYNNEI. Here the CDR3 DNA reads TGTGCCAGCCTTGGGACTAGCGGACTCACAGATACGCAGTATTTT. Translating it yields CASLGTSGLTDTQYF.

CDR3 in DNA: TGTGCCAGCAGTTTACCTAGGCAGTCAGATACGCAGTATTTT. Translation: CASSLPRQSDTQYF. V and J are TRBV27 and TRBJ2-3, with unresolved D. The CDR3 consists of 14 residues. Germline V gives CDR1 MNHEY, CDR2 SMNVEV (reference sequence). V lost 2 bases and J lost 4, with 10 bases in between.

The sample holds a few counts of this clonotype. The J gene is TRBJ2-3, the V gene TRBV7-3, with D perhaps TRBD2 (6 bases). Germline loops: CDR1 SGHTA, CDR2 FQGTGA. Trimming took off 4 bases at V and 1 base at J, with 9 bases between the two ends. The length of the CDR3 is 14 residues. In nucleotides, the CDR3 is TGTGCCAGCAGCTCGGAGGGTTGCACAGATACGCAGTATTTT. The encoded protein is CASSSEGCTDTQYF. Supplemented by reference TRBV7-3 and TRBJ2-3, the full variable domain reads GAGVSQTPSNKVTEKGKYVELRCDPISGHTALYWYRQSLGQGPEFLIYFQGTGAADDSGLPNDRFFAVRPEGSVSTLKIQRTERGDSAVYLCASSSEGCTDTQYFGPGTRLTVL.

This clonotype was observed a few times. The chain has TRBV3-1 and TRBJ1-2, with D unclear. CDR1 is LGHDT and CDR2 is YNNKEL in the germline V gene (reference sequence). With 7 bases removed from V and 0 bases from J, the gap between germline ends came to 9 bases. The CDR3 spans 13 residues. The CDR3 sequence: CASTGSANYGYTF. As DNA, the CDR3 is TGTGCCAGCACCGGTAGCGCTAACTATGGCTACACCTTC.